Below are 15 T cell receptor beta chains sequenced from a single sample in a study of Graves' ophthalmopathy and Graves' hyperthyroidism listed by TCRdb under 2018. The reads were generated on an Illumina HiSeq 2000. TCR beta CDR3 regions were amplified from RNA transcripts for repertoire sequencing. The first round of RT-PCR was done with HTBI primers and the Qiagen OneStep RT-PCR kit, and was followed by a second round of multiplex PCR, then size selection and purification. TCRdb trimmed the raw reads at Q25, called clones with MiXCR and kept productive beta chains. Rows are combined by CDR3 protein, so each entry shows the most common genes and DNA. The sample table lists about 370,000 distinct CDR3 sequences, around 20% of them with a count of one. The ten largest clones add up to around 1.4% of the sample. The source material was peripheral blood. These receptors were obtained from a woman aged 18-30 years with Graves' ophthalmopathy. Donor details come from another sample of the same person, matched by shared clones.

This clonotype showed up many times. V usage is TRBV12-3 or TRBV12-4 and J usage is TRBJ2-4, with 8 nucleotides matching TRBD2. CDR3 length: 14 amino acids. V lost 6 bases to trimming and J lost 2 bases; unmatched junction nucleotides: 3. The CDR3 here is CASRPSGPKNIQYF. In DNA form, the CDR3 reads TGTGCCAGCAGGCCTAGCGGGCCCAAAAACATTCAGTACTTC.

This clonotype was counted ten times or more. The rearrangement uses TRBV15 and TRBJ1-1; TRBD1 matches at 7 bases. CDR1 is LNHNV, CDR2 YYDKDF, per germline (reference sequence). This CDR3 spans 16 amino acids. V lost 1 base, J lost 1 base, and 6 bases stayed unmatched. The CDR3 DNA follows: TGTGCCACCAGCAGAGGATCACAGGGGCCGAACACTGAAGCTTTCTTT. This gives the protein CATSRGSQGPNTEAFF.

V and J are TRBV12-3 or TRBV12-4 and TRBJ1-6, with 12 nucleotides matching TRBD1. The CDR3 is 16 residues long. With V trimmed by 5 bases and J by 6 bases, 5 bases remained unmatched. For the CDR3, the DNA is TGTGCCAGCAGTGATAGGGACAGGGGGCCTAATTCACCCCTCCACTTT. Translating it yields CASSDRDRGPNSPLHF.

This clonotype came up many times. The chain joins TRBV10-2 to TRBJ1-1; D call uncertain. The CDR3 sequence is 14 residues long. Looked up from germline, CDR1 is WSHSY and CDR2 is SAAADI. The germline V and J ends were trimmed by 5 bases and 1 base, with 11 bases remaining between them. As DNA, the CDR3 is TGCGCCAGCAGTAACCTGGGTCCGAACACTGAAGCTTTCTTT. This codes for CASSNLGPNTEAFF.

This clonotype was counted at least ten times. The rearrangement joins TRBV4-3 to TRBJ2-7, with D possibly matching TRBD2 (6 bases). The germline V and J ends were trimmed by 0 bases and 3 bases, with 18 bases remaining between them. The germline gives CDR1 LGHNA, CDR2 YSLEER. The CDR3 is 17 residues long. DNA of the CDR3: TGCGCCAGCAGCCAAGATTGGAGGGTAACCCCACTCTACGAGCAGTACTTC. Translating it yields CASSQDWRVTPLYEQYF.

This clonotype occurred many times. The chain recombines TRBV12-3 or TRBV12-4 with TRBJ1-2; D is unresolved. Between the trimmed V and J ends, which lost 7 bases and 1 base, there was a span of 7 bases. The CDR3 covers 12 residues. The CDR3 region is CASKDSNYGYTF. CDR3 sequence (DNA): TGTGCCAGCAAGGATAGTAACTATGGCTACACCTTC.

This clonotype was counted at least ten times. The chain is built from TRBV6-1 and TRBJ2-7; D is perhaps TRBD1 (5 bases). The germline V gene has CDR1 MNHNS and CDR2 SASEGT. The CDR3 contains 17 residues. Trimming pared 1 base from V and 3 bases from J, leaving 19 bases between. The CDR3 is CASSEGSTAPVNYEQYF. The DNA for the CDR3 is TGTGCCAGCAGTGAAGGGTCGACAGCCCCAGTAAACTACGAGCAGTACTTC.

This clonotype occurred many times. Without the conserved terminal phenylalanine or tryptophan, this CDR3 likely stems from a read error. The chain combines TRBV6-1 with TRBJ2-7; D remains ambiguous. This CDR3 is built from 10 residues. In germline, CDR1 is MNHNS, CDR2 SASEGT. The germline V and J ends were trimmed by 8 bases and 1 base, with 3 bases remaining between them. Here the CDR3 DNA reads TGTGCCAGCGGGTCCTACGAGCAGTACCTC. Translation gives CASGSYEQYL.

The V call is TRBV19, the J call TRBJ1-5; 11 nucleotides line up with TRBD1. This CDR3 has 17 residues. The V gene's germline CDR1 is LNHDA and CDR2 SQIVND (reference sequence). Unmatched junction bases numbered 13, after V lost 10 bases and J lost 2 bases. CDR3 sequence: CATGSGQGVSGNQPQHF. The CDR3 DNA reads as TGTGCCACTGGATCGGGACAGGGGGTGTCGGGCAATCAGCCCCAGCATTTT.

The CDR3 DNA follows: TGTGCCAGCAGCTTAGCGGACGCACGGGGGGGGTACGAGCAGTACTTC. Amino acids: CASSLADARGGYEQYF. The chain recombines TRBV5-6 with TRBJ2-7; 8 nucleotides match TRBD2. Per the germline V gene, CDR1 is SGHDT and CDR2 is YYEEEE. The CDR3 extends over 16 amino acids. V lost 2 bases to trimming and J lost 4 bases; unmatched junction nucleotides: 11.

This clonotype has ten or more counts. This chain connects TRBV11-3 to TRBJ1-1; D unresolved. The germline V gene has CDR1 SGHNT and CDR2 YENEEA. The CDR3 length is 19 residues. The V gene lost 0 bases and the J gene lost 1 base, with 21 bases spanning the gap. Here the CDR3 DNA reads TGTGCCAGCAGCTTAGATTCCAATTTAGGACGTTTCTGGAACACTGAAGCTTTCTTT. Its translation: CASSLDSNLGRFWNTEAFF.

The V gene is TRBV7-8, the J gene TRBJ2-7; D is unresolved. Germline CDR1 is SGHVS and CDR2 is FQNEAQ. This CDR3 contains 13 residues. Deletions cut 2 bases from V and 2 bases from J, with 7 bases between. CDR3 in amino acids: CASSLRIAYEQYF. The CDR3 region has the DNA TGTGCCAGCAGCTTAAGGATTGCCTACGAGCAGTACTTC.

There are many counts of this clonotype. One base away lies a much larger clone, so this may be a sequencing read error. V gene TRBV11-2 combines with J gene TRBJ1-6; 8 bases are shared with TRBD1. V trimming: 4 bases; J trimming: 3 bases; junction bases outside the gene matches: 5. This CDR3 has 16 amino acids. Germline lookup yields CDR1 SGHAT and CDR2 FQNNGV. The CDR3 loop is CASSSLGQGYNSPLHF. The CDR3 coding sequence is TGTGCCAGCAGCTCATTAGGACAGGGCTATAATTCACCCCTCCACTTT.

This clonotype was observed many times. The V and J genes are TRBV6-5 and TRBJ2-5; 8 positions agree with TRBD1. Germline values: CDR1 MNHEY, CDR2 SVGAGI. CDR3 length: 16 residues. J was trimmed by 4 bases and V by 0 bases; bases with no gene match: 7. The CDR3: CASSYSTFRGRETQYF. The CDR3 DNA is TGTGCCAGCAGTTACTCGACCTTCAGGGGGCGAGAGACCCAGTACTTC.

This clonotype was counted a few times. This chain joins TRBV6-2 or TRBV6-3 and TRBJ2-5, with D uncertain. Trimming left V 6 bases short and J 7 bases short, with 9 bases between. The CDR3 runs 11 residues. The V gene's germline CDR1 is MNHEY and CDR2 SVGEGT. The CDR3, as DNA: TGTGCCAGCAGCCGGATGTGGACCCAGTACTTC. Its translation is CASSRMWTQYF.